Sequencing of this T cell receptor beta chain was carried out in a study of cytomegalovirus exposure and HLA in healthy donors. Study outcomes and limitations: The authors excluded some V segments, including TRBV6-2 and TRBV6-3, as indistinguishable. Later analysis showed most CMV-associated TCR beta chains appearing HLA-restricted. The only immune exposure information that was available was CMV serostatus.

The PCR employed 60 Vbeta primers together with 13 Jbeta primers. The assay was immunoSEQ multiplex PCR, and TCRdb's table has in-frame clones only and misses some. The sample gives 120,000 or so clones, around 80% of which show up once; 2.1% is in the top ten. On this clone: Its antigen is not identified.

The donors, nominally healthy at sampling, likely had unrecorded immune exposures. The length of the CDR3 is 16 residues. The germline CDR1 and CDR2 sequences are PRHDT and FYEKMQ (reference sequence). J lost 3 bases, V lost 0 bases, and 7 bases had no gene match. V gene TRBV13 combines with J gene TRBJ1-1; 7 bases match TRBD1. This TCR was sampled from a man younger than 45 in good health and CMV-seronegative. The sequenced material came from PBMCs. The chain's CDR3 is CASSLGQGRWDTEAFF. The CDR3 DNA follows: TGTGCCAGCAGCTTAGGACAGGGGCGGTGGGACACTGAAGCTTTCTTT. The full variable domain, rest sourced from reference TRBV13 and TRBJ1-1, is AAGVIQSPRHLIKEKRETATLKCYPIPRHDTVYWYQQGPGQDPQFLISFYEKMQSDKGSIPDRFSAQQFSDYHSELNMSSLELGDSALYFCASSLGQGRWDTEAFFGQGTRLTVV.